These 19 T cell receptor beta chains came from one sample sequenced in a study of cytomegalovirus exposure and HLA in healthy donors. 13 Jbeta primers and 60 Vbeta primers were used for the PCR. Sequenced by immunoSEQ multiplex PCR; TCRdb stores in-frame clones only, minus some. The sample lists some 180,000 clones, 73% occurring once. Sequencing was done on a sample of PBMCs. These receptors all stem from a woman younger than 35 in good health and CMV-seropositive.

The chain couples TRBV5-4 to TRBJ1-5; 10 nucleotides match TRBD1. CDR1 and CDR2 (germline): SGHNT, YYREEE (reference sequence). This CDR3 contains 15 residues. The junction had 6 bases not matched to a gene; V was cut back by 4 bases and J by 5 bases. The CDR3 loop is CASSDRDRGDQPQHF. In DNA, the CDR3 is TGTGCCAGCAGCGACCGGGACAGGGGAGATCAGCCCCAGCATTTT.

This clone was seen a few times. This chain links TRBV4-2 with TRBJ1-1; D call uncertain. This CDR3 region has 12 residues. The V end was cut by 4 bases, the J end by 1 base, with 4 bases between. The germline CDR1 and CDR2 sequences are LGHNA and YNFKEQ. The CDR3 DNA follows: TGTGCCAGCAGCCTACAGAACACTGAAGCTTTCTTT. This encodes CASSLQNTEAFF.

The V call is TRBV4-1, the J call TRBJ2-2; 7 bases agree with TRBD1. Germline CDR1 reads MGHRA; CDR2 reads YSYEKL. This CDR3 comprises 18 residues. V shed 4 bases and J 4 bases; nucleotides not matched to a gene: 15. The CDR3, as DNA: TGCGCCAGCAGCCTTCGTGACTTACCGGGACAGATCACCGGGGAGCTGTTTTTT. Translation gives CASSLRDLPGQITGELFF.

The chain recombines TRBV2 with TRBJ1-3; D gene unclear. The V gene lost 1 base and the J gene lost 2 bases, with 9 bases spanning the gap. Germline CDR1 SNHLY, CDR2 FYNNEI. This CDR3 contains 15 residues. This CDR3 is CASSEDASAGNTIYF. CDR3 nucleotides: TGTGCCAGCAGTGAAGACGCCTCAGCTGGAAACACCATATATTTT. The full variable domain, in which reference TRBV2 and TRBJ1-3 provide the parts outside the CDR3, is EPEVTQTPSHQVTQMGQEVILRCVPISNHLYFYWYRQILGQKVEFLVSFYNNEISEKSEIFDDQFSVERPDGSNFTLKIRSTKLEDSAMYFCASSEDASAGNTIYFGEGSWLTVV.

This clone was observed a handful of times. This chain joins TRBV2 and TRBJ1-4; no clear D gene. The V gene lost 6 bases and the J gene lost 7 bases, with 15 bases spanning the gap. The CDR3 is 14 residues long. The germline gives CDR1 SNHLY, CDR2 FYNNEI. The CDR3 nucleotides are TGTGCCAGCAGAGACGGGTCCAGAGCTGAAAAACTGTTTTTT. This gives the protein CASRDGSRAEKLFF.

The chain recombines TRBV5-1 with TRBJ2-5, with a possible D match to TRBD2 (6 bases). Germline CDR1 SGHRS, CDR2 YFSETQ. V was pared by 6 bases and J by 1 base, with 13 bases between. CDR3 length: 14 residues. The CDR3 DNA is TGCGCCAGCAAGACCGGGGGTCCCCAAGAGACCCAGTACTTC. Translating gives CASKTGGPQETQYF.

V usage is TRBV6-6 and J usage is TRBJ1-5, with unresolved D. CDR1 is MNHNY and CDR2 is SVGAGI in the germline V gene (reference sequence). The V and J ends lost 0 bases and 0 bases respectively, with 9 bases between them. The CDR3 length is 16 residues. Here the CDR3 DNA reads TGTGCCAGCAGTTACTCCCTGCGGTATAGCAATCAGCCCCAGCATTTT. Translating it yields CASSYSLRYSNQPQHF.

CDR3 in amino acids: CASSQALAPPDDQGYNEKLFF. As DNA, the CDR3 is TGCGCCAGCAGCCAAGCACTCGCTCCACCCGACGACCAGGGTTATAATGAAAAACTGTTTTTT. The gene calls are TRBV4-1 and TRBJ1-4, with D possibly TRBD1 on 5 matching bases. Germline V CDR1 and CDR2: MGHRA, YSYEKL. V was shortened by 1 base and J by 4 bases, with 28 bases between the two germline ends. The CDR3 loop spans 21 amino acids.

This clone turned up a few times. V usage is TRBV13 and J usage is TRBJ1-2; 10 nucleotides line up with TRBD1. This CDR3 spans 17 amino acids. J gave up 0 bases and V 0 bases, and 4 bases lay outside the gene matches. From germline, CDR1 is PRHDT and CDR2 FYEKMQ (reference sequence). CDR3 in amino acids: CASSLGYGTGANYGYTF. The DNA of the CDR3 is TGTGCCAGCAGCTTAGGCTATGGGACAGGGGCTAACTATGGCTACACCTTC.

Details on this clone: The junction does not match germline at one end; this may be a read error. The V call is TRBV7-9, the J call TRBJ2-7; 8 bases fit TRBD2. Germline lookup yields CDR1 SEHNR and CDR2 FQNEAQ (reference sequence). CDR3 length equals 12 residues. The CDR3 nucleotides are TGTTCCAGCAGCGGGAGAACCTACGAGCAGTACTTC. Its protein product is CSSSGRTYEQYF.

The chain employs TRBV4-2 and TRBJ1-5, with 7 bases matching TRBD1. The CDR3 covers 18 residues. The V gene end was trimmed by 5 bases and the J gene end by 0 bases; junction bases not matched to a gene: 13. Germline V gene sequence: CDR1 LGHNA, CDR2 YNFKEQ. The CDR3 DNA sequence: TGTGCCAGCAGCTTCGGTGTCACCCAGGGGGTTAGCAATCAGCCCCAGCATTTT. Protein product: CASSFGVTQGVSNQPQHF.

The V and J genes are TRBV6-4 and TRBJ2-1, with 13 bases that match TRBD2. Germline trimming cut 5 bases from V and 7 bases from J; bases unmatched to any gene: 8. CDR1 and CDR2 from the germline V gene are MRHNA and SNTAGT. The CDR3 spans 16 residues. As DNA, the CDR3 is TGTGCCAGCAGTCCCACTAGCGGGGGGGCCGGGAATGAGCAGTTCTTC. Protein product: CASSPTSGGAGNEQFF.

As DNA, the CDR3 is TGTGCCAGCAGCGCCTCAGCTAACTATGGCTACACCTTC. This translates into CASSASANYGYTF. The chain has TRBV5-6 and TRBJ1-2; D not resolved. The V end was cut by 4 bases, the J end by 0 bases, with 7 bases between. Germline V gene lookup returns CDR1 SGHDT and CDR2 YYEEEE. The CDR3 is 13 amino acids.

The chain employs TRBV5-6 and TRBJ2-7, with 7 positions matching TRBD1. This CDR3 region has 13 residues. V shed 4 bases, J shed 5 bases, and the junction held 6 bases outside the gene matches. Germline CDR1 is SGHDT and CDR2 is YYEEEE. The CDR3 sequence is CASSPGTVHEQYF. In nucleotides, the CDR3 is TGTGCCAGCAGCCCAGGGACAGTCCACGAGCAGTACTTC. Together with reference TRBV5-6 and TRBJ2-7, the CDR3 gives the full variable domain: DAGVTQSPTHLIKTRGQQVTLRCSPKSGHDTVSWYQQALGQGPQFIFQYYEEEERQRGNFPDRFSGHQFPNYSSELNVNALLLGDSALYLCASSPGTVHEQYFGPGTRLTVT.

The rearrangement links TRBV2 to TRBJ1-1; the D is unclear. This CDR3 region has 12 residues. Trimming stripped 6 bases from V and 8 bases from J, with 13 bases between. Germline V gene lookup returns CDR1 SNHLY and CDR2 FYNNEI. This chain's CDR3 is CASRPGLEEAFF. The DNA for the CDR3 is TGTGCCAGCAGGCCCGGGTTAGAGGAAGCTTTCTTT.

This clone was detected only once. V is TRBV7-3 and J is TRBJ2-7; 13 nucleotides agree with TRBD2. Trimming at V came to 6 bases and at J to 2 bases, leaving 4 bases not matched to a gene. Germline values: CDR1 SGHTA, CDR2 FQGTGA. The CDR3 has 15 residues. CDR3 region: CASSLLAGGTYEQYF. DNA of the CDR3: TGTGCCAGCAGTCTACTAGCGGGGGGGACCTACGAGCAGTACTTC. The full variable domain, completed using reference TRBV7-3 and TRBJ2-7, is GAGVSQTPSNKVTEKGKYVELRCDPISGHTALYWYRQSLGQGPEFLIYFQGTGAADDSGLPNDRFFAVRPEGSVSTLKIQRTERGDSAVYLCASSLLAGGTYEQYFGPGTRLTVT.

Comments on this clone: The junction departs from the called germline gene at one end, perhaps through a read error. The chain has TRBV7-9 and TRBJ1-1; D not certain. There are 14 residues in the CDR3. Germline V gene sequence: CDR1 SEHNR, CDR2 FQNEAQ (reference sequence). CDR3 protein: CSSSRAGVDTEAFF. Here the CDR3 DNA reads TGTTCCAGCAGCCGGGCCGGGGTCGACACTGAAGCTTTCTTT.

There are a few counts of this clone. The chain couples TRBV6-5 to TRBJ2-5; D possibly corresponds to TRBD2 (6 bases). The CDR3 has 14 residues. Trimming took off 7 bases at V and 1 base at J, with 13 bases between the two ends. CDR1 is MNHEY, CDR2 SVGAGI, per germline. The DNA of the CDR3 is TGTGCCAGCAAGCGGGTGAATGGCCAAGAGACCCAGTACTTC. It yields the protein CASKRVNGQETQYF.

CDR3 amino acids: CASSQDPGTDATNEKLFF. The CDR3 nucleotides read TGCGCCAGCAGCCAAGATCCCGGGACAGATGCAACTAATGAAAAACTGTTTTTT. V is TRBV4-3 and J is TRBJ1-4; TRBD1 matches 7 bases. The CDR3 is 18 amino acids. Trimming removed 0 bases from V and 0 bases from J; junction bases left unmatched: 7. Germline CDR1 reads LGHNA; CDR2 reads YSLEER.